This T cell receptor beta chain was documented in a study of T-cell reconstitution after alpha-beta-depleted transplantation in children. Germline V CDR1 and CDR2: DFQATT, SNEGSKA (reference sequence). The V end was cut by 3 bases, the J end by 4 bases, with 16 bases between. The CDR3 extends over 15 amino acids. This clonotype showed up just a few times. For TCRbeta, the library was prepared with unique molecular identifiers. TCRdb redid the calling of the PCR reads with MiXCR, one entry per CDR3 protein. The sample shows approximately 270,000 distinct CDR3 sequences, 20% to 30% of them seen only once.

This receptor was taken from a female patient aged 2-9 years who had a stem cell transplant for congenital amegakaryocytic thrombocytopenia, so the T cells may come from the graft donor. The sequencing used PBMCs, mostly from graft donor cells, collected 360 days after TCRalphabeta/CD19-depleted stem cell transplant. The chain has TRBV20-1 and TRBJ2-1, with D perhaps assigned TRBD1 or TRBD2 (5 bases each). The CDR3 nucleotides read TGCAGTGCTAGCCTCGGGACCCACCCGTACAATGAGCAGTTCTTC. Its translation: CSASLGTHPYNEQFF.